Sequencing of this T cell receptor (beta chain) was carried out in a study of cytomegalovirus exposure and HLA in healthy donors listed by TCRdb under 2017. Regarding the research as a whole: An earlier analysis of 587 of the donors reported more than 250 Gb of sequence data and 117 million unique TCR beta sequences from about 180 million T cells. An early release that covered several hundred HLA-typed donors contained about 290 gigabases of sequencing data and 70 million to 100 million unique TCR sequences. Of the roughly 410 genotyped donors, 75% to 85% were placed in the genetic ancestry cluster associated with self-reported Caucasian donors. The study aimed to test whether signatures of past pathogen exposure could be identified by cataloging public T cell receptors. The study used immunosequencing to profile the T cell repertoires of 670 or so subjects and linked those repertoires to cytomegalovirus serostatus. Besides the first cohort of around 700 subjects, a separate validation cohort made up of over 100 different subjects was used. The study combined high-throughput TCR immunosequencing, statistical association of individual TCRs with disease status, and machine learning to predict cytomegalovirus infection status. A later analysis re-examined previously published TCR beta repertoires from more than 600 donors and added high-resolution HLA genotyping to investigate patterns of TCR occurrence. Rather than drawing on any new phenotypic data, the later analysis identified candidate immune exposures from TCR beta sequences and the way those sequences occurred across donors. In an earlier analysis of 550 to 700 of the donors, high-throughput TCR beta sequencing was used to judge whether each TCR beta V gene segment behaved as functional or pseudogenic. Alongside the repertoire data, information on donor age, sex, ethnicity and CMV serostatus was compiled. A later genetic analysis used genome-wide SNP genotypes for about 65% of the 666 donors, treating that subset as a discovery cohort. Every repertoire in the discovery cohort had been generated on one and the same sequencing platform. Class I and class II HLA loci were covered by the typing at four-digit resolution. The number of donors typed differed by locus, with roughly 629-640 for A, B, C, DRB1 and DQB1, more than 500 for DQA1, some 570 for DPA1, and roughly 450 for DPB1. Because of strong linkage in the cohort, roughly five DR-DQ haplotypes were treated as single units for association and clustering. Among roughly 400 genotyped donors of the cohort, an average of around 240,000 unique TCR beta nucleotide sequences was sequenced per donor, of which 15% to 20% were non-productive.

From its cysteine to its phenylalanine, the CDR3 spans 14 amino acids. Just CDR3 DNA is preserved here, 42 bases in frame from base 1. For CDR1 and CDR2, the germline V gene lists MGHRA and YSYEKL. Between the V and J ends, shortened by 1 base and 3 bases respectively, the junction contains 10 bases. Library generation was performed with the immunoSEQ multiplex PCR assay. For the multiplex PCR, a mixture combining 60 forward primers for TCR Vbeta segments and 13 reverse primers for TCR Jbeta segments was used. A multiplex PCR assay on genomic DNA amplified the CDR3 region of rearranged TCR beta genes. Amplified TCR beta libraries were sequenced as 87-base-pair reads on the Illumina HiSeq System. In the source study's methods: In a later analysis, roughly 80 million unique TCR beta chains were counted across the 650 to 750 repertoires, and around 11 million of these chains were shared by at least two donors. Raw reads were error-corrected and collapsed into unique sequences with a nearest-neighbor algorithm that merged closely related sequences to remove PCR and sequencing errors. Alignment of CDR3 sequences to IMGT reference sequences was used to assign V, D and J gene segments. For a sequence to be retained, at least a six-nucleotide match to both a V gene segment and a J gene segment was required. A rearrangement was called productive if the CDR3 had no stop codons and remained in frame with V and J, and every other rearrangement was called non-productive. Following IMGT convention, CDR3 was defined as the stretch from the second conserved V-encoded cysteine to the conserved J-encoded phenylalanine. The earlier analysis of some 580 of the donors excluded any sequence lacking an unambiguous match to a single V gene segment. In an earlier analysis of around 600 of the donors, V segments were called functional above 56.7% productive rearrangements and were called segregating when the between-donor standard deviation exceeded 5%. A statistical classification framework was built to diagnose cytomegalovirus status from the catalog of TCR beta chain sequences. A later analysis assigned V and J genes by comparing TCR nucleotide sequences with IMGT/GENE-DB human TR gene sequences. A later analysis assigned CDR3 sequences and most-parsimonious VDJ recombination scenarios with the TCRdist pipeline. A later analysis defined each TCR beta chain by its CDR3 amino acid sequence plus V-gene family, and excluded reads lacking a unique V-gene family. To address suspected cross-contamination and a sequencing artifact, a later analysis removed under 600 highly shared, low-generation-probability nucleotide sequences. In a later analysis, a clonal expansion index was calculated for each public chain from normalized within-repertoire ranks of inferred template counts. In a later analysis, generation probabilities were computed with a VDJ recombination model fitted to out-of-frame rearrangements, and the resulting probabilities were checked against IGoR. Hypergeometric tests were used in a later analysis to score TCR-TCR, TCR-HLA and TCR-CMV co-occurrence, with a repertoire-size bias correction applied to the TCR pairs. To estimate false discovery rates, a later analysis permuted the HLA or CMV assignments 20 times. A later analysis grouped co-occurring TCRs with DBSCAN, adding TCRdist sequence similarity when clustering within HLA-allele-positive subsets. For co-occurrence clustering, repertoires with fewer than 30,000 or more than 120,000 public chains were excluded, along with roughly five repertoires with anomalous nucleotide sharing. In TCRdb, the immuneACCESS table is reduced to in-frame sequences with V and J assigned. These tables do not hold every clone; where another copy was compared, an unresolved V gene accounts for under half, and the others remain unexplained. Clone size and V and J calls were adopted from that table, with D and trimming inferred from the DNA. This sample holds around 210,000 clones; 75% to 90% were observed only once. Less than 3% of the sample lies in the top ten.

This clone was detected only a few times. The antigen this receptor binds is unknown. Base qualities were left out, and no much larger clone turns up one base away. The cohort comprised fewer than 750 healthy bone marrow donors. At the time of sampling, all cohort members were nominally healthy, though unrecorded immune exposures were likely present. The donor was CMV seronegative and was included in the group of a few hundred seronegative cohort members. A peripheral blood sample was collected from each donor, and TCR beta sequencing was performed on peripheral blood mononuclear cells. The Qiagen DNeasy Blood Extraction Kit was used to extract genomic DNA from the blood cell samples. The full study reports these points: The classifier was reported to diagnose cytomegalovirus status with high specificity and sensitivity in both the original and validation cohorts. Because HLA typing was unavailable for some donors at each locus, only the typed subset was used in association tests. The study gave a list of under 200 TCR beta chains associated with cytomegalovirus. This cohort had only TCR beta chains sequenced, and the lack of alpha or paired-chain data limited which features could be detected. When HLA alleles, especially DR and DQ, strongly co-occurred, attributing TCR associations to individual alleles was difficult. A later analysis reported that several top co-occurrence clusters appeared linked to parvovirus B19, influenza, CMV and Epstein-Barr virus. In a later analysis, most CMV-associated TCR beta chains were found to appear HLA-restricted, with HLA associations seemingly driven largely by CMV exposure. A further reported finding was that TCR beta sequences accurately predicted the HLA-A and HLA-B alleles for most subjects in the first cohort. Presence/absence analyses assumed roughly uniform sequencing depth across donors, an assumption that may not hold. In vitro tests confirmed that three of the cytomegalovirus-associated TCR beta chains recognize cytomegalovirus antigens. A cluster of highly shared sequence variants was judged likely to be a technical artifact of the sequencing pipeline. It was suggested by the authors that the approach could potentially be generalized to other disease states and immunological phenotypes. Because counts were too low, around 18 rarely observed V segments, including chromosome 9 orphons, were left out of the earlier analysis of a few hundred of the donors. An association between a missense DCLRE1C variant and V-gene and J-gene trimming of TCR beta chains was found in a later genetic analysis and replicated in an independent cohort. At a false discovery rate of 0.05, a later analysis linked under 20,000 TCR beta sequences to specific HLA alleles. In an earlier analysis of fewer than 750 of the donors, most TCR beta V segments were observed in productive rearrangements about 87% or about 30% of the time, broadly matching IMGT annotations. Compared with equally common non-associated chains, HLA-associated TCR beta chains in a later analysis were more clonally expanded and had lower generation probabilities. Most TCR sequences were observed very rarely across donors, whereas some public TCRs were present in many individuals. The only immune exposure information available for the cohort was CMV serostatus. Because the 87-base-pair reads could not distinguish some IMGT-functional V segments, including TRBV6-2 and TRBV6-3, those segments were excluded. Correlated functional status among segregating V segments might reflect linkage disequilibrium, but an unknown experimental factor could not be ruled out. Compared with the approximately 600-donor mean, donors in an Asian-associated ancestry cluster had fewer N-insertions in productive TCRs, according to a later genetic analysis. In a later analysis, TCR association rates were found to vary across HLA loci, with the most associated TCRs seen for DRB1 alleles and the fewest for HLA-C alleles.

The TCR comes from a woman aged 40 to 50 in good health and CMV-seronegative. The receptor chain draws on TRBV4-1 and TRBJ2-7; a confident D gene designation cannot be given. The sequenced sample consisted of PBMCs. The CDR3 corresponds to CASSQGVLSYEQYF. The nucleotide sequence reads TGCGCCAGCAGCCAAGGAGTGCTGAGCTACGAGCAGTACTTC.